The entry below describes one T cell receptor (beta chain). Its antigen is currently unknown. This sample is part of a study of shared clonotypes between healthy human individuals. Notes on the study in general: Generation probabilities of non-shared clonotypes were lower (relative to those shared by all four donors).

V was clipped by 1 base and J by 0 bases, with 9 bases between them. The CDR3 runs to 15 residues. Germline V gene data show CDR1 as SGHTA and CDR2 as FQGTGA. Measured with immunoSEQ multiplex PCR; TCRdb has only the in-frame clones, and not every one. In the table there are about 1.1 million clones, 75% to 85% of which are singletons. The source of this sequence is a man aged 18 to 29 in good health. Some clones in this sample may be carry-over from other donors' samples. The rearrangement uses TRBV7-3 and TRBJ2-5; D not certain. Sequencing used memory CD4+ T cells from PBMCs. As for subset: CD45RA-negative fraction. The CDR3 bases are TGTGCCAGCAGCTTAATTCGGGCAGACCAAGAGACCCAGTACTTC. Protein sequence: CASSLIRADQETQYF.